These 18 T cell receptor beta chains share one sample of origin, sequenced in a study of blood T cells in healthy people across ages. Using a J-beta primer mix together with a sample-barcoded 5' primer, a second PCR was run for about 6 to 12 cycles. Each CDR3 protein is one row after TCRdb ran MiXCR on the 5' RACE reads. In the table there are some 1.6 million distinct CDR3 sequences, about 31% of which are singletons. Sequenced sample: blood. All receptors come from a woman aged 25-40 years in good health.

This clonotype was seen a handful of times. The J gene is TRBJ2-1, the V gene TRBV29-1; no clear D. CDR3 length equals 15 residues. Germline CDR1 reads SQVTM; CDR2 reads ANQGSEA. Trimming cost V 3 bases and J 2 bases, with 14 bases left between them. CDR3 bases: TGCAGCGTTGACCCGGTGGCAGAAACCTACAATGAGCAGTTCTTC. Translated, it gives CSVDPVAETYNEQFF.

A word on this clonotype: Because it lacks the conserved phenylalanine or tryptophan at the end, this CDR3 is likely a read error. This chain uses TRBV29-1 with TRBJ2-4; D is undetermined. Looked up from germline, CDR1 is SQVTM and CDR2 is ANQGSEA. This CDR3 comprises 10 residues. Trimming pared 4 bases from V and 13 bases from J, leaving 11 bases between. This CDR3 reads CSVVTVEQYL. In nucleotides, the CDR3 is TGCAGCGTTGTGACGGTGGAGCAGTACCTC.

V is TRBV27 and J is TRBJ2-5; no definite D call. The length of the CDR3 is 15 residues. The V gene lost 6 bases and the J gene lost 4 bases, with 18 bases spanning the gap. In germline, CDR1 is MNHEY, CDR2 SMNVEV (reference sequence). CDR3 region: CASSLVDGVRETQYF. DNA for the CDR3: TGTGCCAGCAGCCTCGTCGACGGTGTCCGAGAGACCCAGTACTTC.

This clonotype was detected ten times or more. The J gene is TRBJ2-3, the V gene TRBV27, with D perhaps TRBD2 (6 bases). Trimming cost V 1 base and J 10 bases, with 6 bases left between them. Germline-derived CDR1 and CDR2 are MNHEY and SMNVEV (reference sequence). The length of the CDR3 is 11 residues. DNA of the CDR3: TGTGCCAGCAGTTTATGGGGGGCGCAGTATTTT. Protein sequence: CASSLWGAQYF.

V is TRBV21-1 and J is TRBJ2-2; whether TRBD1, the table's D call, matches the DNA was not checked. TRBV21-1 is listed as a pseudogene. CDR3 size: 17 residues. In DNA, the CDR3 is TGTGCCAGCATCCGACCGGGGGACAGGGACTTCCCCGGGGAGCTGTTTTTT. It translates to CASIRPGDRDFPGELFF.

This clonotype was detected a few times. CDR3 DNA: TGTGCCAGCAGTGCCGGCAGTCTCAATCAGCCCCAGCATTTT. Translation: CASSAGSLNQPQHF. This sequence joins TRBV6-6 and TRBJ1-5; D remains unclear. The length of the CDR3 is 14 residues. Germline V gene lookup returns CDR1 MNHNY and CDR2 SVGAGI (reference sequence). Trimming cost V 5 bases and J 3 bases, with 11 bases left between them.

V usage is TRBV30 and J usage is TRBJ2-3, with 12 positions matching TRBD2. The V gene end was trimmed by 2 bases and the J gene end by 7 bases; junction bases not matched to a gene: 10. The germline gives CDR1 GTSNPN, CDR2 SVGIG (reference sequence). CDR3 length: 16 residues. The CDR3 reads CAWSPRTSGAQHTQYF. The CDR3 DNA reads TGTGCCTGGAGTCCTCGGACTAGCGGGGCCCAGCATACGCAGTATTTT.

This clonotype was observed a handful of times. This rearrangement joins TRBV20-1 to TRBJ2-7; perhaps TRBD2 as D (5 bases). The end of the DNA fits TRBJ2-5 better, so the J call may be wrong. The germline V gene encodes CDR1 DFQATT and CDR2 SNEGSKA (reference sequence). CDR3 length equals 12 residues. CDR3 nucleotide sequence: TGCAGTGCCTGGGATAGCGCGGAGACCCAGTACTTC. Translated: CSAWDSAETQYF.

This clonotype appeared a few times. This chain uses TRBV30 with TRBJ2-1, with D possibly TRBD1 on 6 matching bases. Germline values: CDR1 GTSNPN, CDR2 SVGIG (reference sequence). The CDR3 is made up of 15 amino acids. Trimming removed 3 bases from V and 3 bases from J, with 15 bases in between. The CDR3 region has the DNA TGTGCCTGGAGGAACAGGGATCTATTCTACAATGAGCAGTTCTTC. Residues: CAWRNRDLFYNEQFF.

The chain combines TRBV27 with TRBJ2-2; 10 bases line up with TRBD2. Trimming took 7 bases from V and 5 from J; bases not matched to a gene: 7. Germline CDR1 is MNHEY and CDR2 is SMNVEV (reference sequence). This CDR3 has 15 residues. The CDR3 DNA reads as TGTGCCAGCACCCTCCCGGGACTAGCGACCGGGGAGCTGTTTTTT. Protein product: CASTLPGLATGELFF.

This clonotype was seen only a few times. V usage is TRBV5-6 and J usage is TRBJ2-1; a possible D gene is TRBD1 (5 bases). The germline CDR1 and CDR2 sequences are SGHDT and YYEEEE. Between the trimmed V and J ends, which lost 0 bases and 9 bases, there was a span of 10 bases. CDR3 length equals 13 residues. The CDR3 coding sequence is TGTGCCAGCAGCTTGGCTAGGGGCATTGAGCAGTTCTTC. This sequence encodes CASSLARGIEQFF.

In this sample, this clonotype turned up many times. The chain recombines TRBV27 with TRBJ2-3; D gene uncertain. The V end lost 8 bases, the J end lost 0 bases, and 12 bases lay between the germline ends. The V gene's germline CDR1 is MNHEY and CDR2 SMNVEV (reference sequence). The CDR3 covers 14 residues. The CDR3 DNA is TGTGCCAGCGGGTTATCAGCGAGCACAGATACGCAGTATTTT. Translating gives CASGLSASTDTQYF.

This clonotype occurred many times. At one end the junction does not follow the germline gene, possibly because of a read error. The chain employs TRBV20-1 and TRBJ2-7, with D perhaps TRBD2 (7 bases). The CDR3 spans 15 residues. CDR1 and CDR2 (germline): DFQATT, SNEGSKA (reference sequence). The CDR3 protein is CSASIPRGASYAQYF. As DNA, the CDR3 is TGCAGTGCATCGATCCCACGGGGGGCCTCCTACGCGCAGTACTTC.

This clonotype was seen many times. The chain links TRBV5-1 to TRBJ2-3, with TRBD1 matching 7 bases. The germline V gene encodes CDR1 SGHRS and CDR2 YFSETQ. Trimming removed 0 bases from V and 2 bases from J; junction bases left unmatched: 3. The CDR3 covers 15 residues. The CDR3 DNA is TGCGCCAGCAGCTTGGAGGGGGCTTTCACAGATACGCAGTATTTT. Translated: CASSLEGAFTDTQYF.

This sequence joins TRBV6-1 and TRBJ2-7, with unresolved D. V lost 10 bases and J 0 bases, leaving 16 bases between the germline ends. Germline loops: CDR1 MNHNS, CDR2 SASEGT. The CDR3 totals 14 residues. CDR3 in DNA: TGTGCCACCCTTGGACCCAGGAGCTCCTACGAGCAGTACTTC. It yields the protein CATLGPRSSYEQYF.

This clonotype has more than one count but fewer than ten. The rearrangement links TRBV18 to TRBJ2-7; D may be TRBD2 (5 bases). The ends were cut back, 4 bases at V and 12 bases at J, with 22 bases in the middle. Germline CDR1 KGHSH, CDR2 LQKENI. The CDR3 totals 14 residues. The CDR3 bases are TGTGCCAGCTCACTGAACGGCGGAGGTGTTGTTCCGTACTTC. Translated, it gives CASSLNGGGVVPYF.

This clonotype was counted between two and nine times. This chain links TRBV10-3 with TRBJ1-2, with no clear D. The CDR3 is 13 residues long. V shed 8 bases and J shed 8 bases, with 18 bases lying between them. The V gene's germline CDR1 is ENHRY and CDR2 SYGVKD. DNA for the CDR3: TGTGCCATCTTCGTAAACGGGGTTCAGGGCTACACCTTC. It is translated as CAIFVNGVQGYTF.

This chain uses TRBV29-1 with TRBJ1-1; no definite D call. V was trimmed by 5 bases and J by 7 bases, leaving 11 bases between them. Germline V CDR1 and CDR2: SQVTM, ANQGSEA. The CDR3 runs 11 residues. The CDR3 reads CSVFSSGEAFF. DNA for the CDR3: TGCAGCGTTTTTTCCTCGGGTGAAGCTTTCTTT.